One sample yielded the 21 T cell receptor beta chains listed below, sequenced in a study of CD8 T cells in ankylosing spondylitis. TCRdb itself ran the 5' RACE reads through MiXCR, one entry per CDR3 protein. The sample includes tens of thousands of distinct CDR3 sequences, approximately 6% of them seen just once. Sample: blood, either unsorted or a sorted T cell fraction (not recorded which). The receptor set was obtained from a male donor with ankylosing spondylitis or in good health (not recorded which).

This clonotype was seen ten or more times. V and J are TRBV29-1 and TRBJ2-5, with 7 bases that match TRBD2. V was pared by 7 bases and J by 5 bases, with 7 bases of the junction left unmatched. The CDR3 extends over 12 amino acids. Germline values: CDR1 SQVTM, CDR2 ANQGSEA. For the CDR3, the DNA is TGCAGCGGCTCGGGGGGTGGGGAGACCCAGTACTTC. This translates into CSGSGGGETQYF. The full variable domain, rest sourced from reference TRBV29-1 and TRBJ2-5, is SAVISQKPSRDICQRGTSLTIQCQVDSQVTMMFWYRQQPGQSLTLIATANQGSEATYESGFVIDKFPISRPNLTFSTLTVSNMSPEDSSIYLCSGSGGGETQYFGPGTRLLVL.

This clonotype was recorded at least ten times. V is TRBV7-2 and J is TRBJ1-6, with D possibly being TRBD1 (5 bases). Germline values: CDR1 SGHTA, CDR2 FQGNSA. This CDR3 region has 15 residues. Trimming pared 5 bases from V and 4 bases from J, leaving 12 bases between. CDR3 nucleotide sequence: TGTGCCAGCAGCGGCCGGGACCAATATAATTCACCCCTCCACTTT. Its translation is CASSGRDQYNSPLHF.

In this sample, this clonotype turned up many times. The gene calls are TRBV4-2 and TRBJ1-1; 9 bases are a match to TRBD1. Germline V gives CDR1 LGHNA, CDR2 YNFKEQ. Trimming took 0 bases from V and 8 from J; bases not matched to a gene: 10. This CDR3 spans 16 amino acids. CDR3 nucleotides: TGTGCCAGCAGCCAAGATACCCAACAGGGGGCCTCGGAAGCTTTCTTT. As protein: CASSQDTQQGASEAFF.

There are many counts of this clonotype. The gene calls are TRBV19 and TRBJ1-5, with a possible D match to TRBD1 (5 bases). The V and J ends lost 7 bases and 7 bases respectively, with 14 bases between them. Germline assignment: CDR1 LNHDA and CDR2 SQIVND (reference sequence). The CDR3 length is 13 residues. The DNA for the CDR3 is TGTGCCAGTAATCCAAGGGGCGGGCAGCCCCAGCATTTT. This translates into CASNPRGGQPQHF.

This clonotype was seen many times. J is TRBJ2-1 and V is TRBV20-1, with D possibly matching TRBD1 (7 bases). The V gene's germline CDR1 is DFQATT and CDR2 SNEGSKA (reference sequence). The CDR3 is 15 residues long. V was trimmed by 6 bases and J by 4 bases, leaving 19 bases between them. CDR3 in DNA: TGCAGTGCCGGGGGTTGGGAGACAGGGTACAATGAGCAGTTCTTC. Residues: CSAGGWETGYNEQFF.

This sequence joins TRBV19 and TRBJ2-5; TRBD1 matches 10 bases. With 3 bases clipped from V and 2 bases from J, the junction kept 3 bases outside the gene matches. There are 15 residues in the CDR3. The germline gives CDR1 LNHDA, CDR2 SQIVND (reference sequence). The CDR3 spells CASSIDRGRQETQYF. CDR3 DNA: TGTGCCAGTAGTATCGACAGGGGGCGGCAAGAGACCCAGTACTTC.

This clonotype was recorded many times. The rearrangement uses TRBV4-2 and TRBJ2-1; 14 positions match TRBD2. The V segment lost 1 base and the J segment 7 bases; nucleotides outside the gene matches: 6. This CDR3 has 17 amino acids. Germline V CDR1 and CDR2: LGHNA, YNFKEQ. The CDR3 spells CASSQGGLAGASNEQFF. In DNA form, the CDR3 reads TGTGCCAGCAGCCAAGGGGGACTAGCGGGAGCATCGAATGAGCAGTTCTTC.

At least ten counts were recorded for this clonotype. This chain connects TRBV11-1 to TRBJ1-1; 7 bases agree with TRBD1. The V gene end was trimmed by 5 bases and the J gene end by 1 base; junction bases not matched to a gene: 4. In germline, CDR1 is SGHAT, CDR2 FQDESV (reference sequence). This CDR3 spans 14 amino acids. CDR3 DNA sequence: TGTGCCAGCAGCATACAGGGGACGAACACTGAAGCTTTCTTT. This gives the protein CASSIQGTNTEAFF.

For this clonotype: A much larger clone lies a single base off, so this may be a read error. The rearrangement links TRBV7-2 to TRBJ1-2, with D uncertain. In germline, CDR1 is SGHTA, CDR2 FQGNSA. The length of the CDR3 is 13 residues. CDR3 amino acids: CASSLVTGYDYTF. Written as DNA, the CDR3 is TGTGCCAGCAGCTTAGTCACGGGTTATGACTACACCTTC.

This clonotype was recorded at least ten times. The V and J genes are TRBV20-1 and TRBJ2-5; D is unclear. The germline V gene has CDR1 DFQATT and CDR2 SNEGSKA (reference sequence). The CDR3 length is 14 residues. The V gene lost 2 bases and the J gene lost 5 bases, with 15 bases spanning the gap. The CDR3 loop reads CSARPGTLLETQYF. As DNA, the CDR3 is TGCAGTGCTAGACCAGGAACCCTCCTTGAGACCCAGTACTTC.

The V and J genes are TRBV24-1 and TRBJ2-1; D perhaps matches TRBD1 (6 bases). This CDR3 region has 14 residues. In germline, CDR1 is KGHDR, CDR2 SFDVKD. Trimming cost V 5 bases and J 3 bases, with 10 bases left between them. Here the CDR3 reads CATSGSTGYNEQFF. DNA for the CDR3: TGTGCCACCAGTGGGTCGACAGGCTACAATGAGCAGTTCTTC.

Ten or more counts support this clonotype. The chain links TRBV20-1 to TRBJ2-5; D gene uncertain. Germline loops: CDR1 DFQATT, CDR2 SNEGSKA (reference sequence). The ends were cut back, 6 bases at V and 4 bases at J, with 18 bases in the middle. This CDR3 spans 14 amino acids. CDR3: CSAKLWVQPETQYF. DNA for the CDR3: TGCAGTGCCAAGCTTTGGGTGCAGCCAGAGACCCAGTACTTC.

This clonotype occurred many times. The rearrangement uses TRBV7-9 and TRBJ2-1, with D possibly being TRBD2 (6 bases). V was shortened by 5 bases and J by 5 bases, with 13 bases between the two germline ends. Germline loops: CDR1 SEHNR, CDR2 FQNEAQ (reference sequence). This CDR3 is built from 14 residues. Here the CDR3 reads CASSPWEVNNEQFF. The CDR3 DNA follows: TGTGCCAGCAGCCCCTGGGAGGTGAACAATGAGCAGTTCTTC.

This clonotype was seen at least ten times. The chain couples TRBV6-1 to TRBJ1-4; 10 bases fit TRBD1. J lost 7 bases, V lost 2 bases, and 4 bases had no gene match. The CDR3 sequence is 15 residues long. Germline V gene lookup returns CDR1 MNHNS and CDR2 SASEGT. The DNA for the CDR3 is TGTGCCAGCAGTGAAAAGACAGGGGGCTCTGAAAAACTGTTTTTT. It yields the protein CASSEKTGGSEKLFF.

There are many counts of this clonotype. This chain links TRBV9 with TRBJ2-7, with D unresolved. This CDR3 comprises 15 residues. From germline, CDR1 is SGDLS and CDR2 YYNGEE. V was clipped by 0 bases and J by 3 bases, with 13 bases between them. CDR3 coding DNA: TGTGCCAGCAGCGTAGATCCCCTCCGCGGCTACGAGCAGTACTTC. Protein product: CASSVDPLRGYEQYF. Based on the CDR3 plus reference TRBV9 and TRBJ2-7, the full variable domain is DSGVTQTPKHLITATGQRVTLRCSPRSGDLSVYWYQQSLDQGLQFLIQYYNGEERAKGNILERFSAQQFPDLHSELNLSSLELGDSALYFCASSVDPLRGYEQYFGPGTRLTVT.

Ten or more counts support this clonotype. The chain recombines TRBV5-5 with TRBJ1-1, with 8 nucleotides matching TRBD1. J lost 5 bases, V lost 7 bases, and 7 bases had no gene match. The germline V gene encodes CDR1 SGHKS and CDR2 YYEKEE (reference sequence). This CDR3 has 13 residues. As DNA, the CDR3 is TGTGCCAGCCTTGGACAGGGCGGGACTGAAGCTTTCTTT. Its protein is CASLGQGGTEAFF.

This clonotype was counted at least ten times. This chain connects TRBV7-6 to TRBJ1-1; tentatively, D is TRBD1 (6 bases). With 5 bases removed from V and 5 bases from J, the gap between germline ends came to 21 bases. Germline V lookup: CDR1 SGHVS, CDR2 FNYEAQ. The CDR3 runs 16 residues. CDR3 DNA: TGTGCCAGCAGCCAAAAGTCCAGGGGAGTAAAGACTGAAGCTTTCTTT. Encoded protein: CASSQKSRGVKTEAFF.

This clonotype was recorded at least ten times. V usage is TRBV7-8 and J usage is TRBJ2-5, with TRBD2 identical over 8 bases. With 4 bases clipped from V and 5 bases from J, the junction kept 12 bases outside the gene matches. Germline CDR1 SGHVS, CDR2 FQNEAQ. The CDR3 loop spans 16 amino acids. CDR3 bases: TGTGCCAGCAGCTCCCAACCTCTCACGGGGGGGGAGACCCAGTACTTC. This encodes CASSSQPLTGGETQYF.

At least ten counts were recorded for this clonotype. This sequence joins TRBV11-2 and TRBJ2-1, with 7 bases that match TRBD1. With 7 bases clipped from V and 1 base from J, the junction kept 13 bases outside the gene matches. This CDR3 region has 17 residues. Germline CDR1 and CDR2: SGHAT and FQNNGV. In nucleotides, the CDR3 is TGTGCCAGCACTACTCGACCAGGGGGACAGTCCTACAATGAGCAGTTCTTC. It codes for CASTTRPGGQSYNEQFF.

This clonotype has a count of ten or more. V and J are TRBV2 and TRBJ2-5; 7 nucleotides agree with TRBD2. CDR3 size: 13 residues. CDR1 and CDR2 (germline): SNHLY, FYNNEI. The V segment lost 2 bases and the J segment 4 bases; nucleotides outside the gene matches: 1. This chain's CDR3 is CASSESGGETQYF. The DNA for the CDR3 is TGTGCCAGCAGTGAATCGGGGGGAGAGACCCAGTACTTC.

At least ten counts were recorded for this clonotype. V and J are TRBV18 and TRBJ2-5, with TRBD1 matching 9 bases. The CDR3 extends over 15 amino acids. V gave up 5 bases and J gave up 5 bases; unmatched junction bases: 9. The germline gives CDR1 KGHSH, CDR2 LQKENI. The CDR3 spells CASSSSPGQGETQYF. In DNA form, the CDR3 reads TGTGCCAGCTCATCTTCGCCGGGACAGGGCGAGACCCAGTACTTC.